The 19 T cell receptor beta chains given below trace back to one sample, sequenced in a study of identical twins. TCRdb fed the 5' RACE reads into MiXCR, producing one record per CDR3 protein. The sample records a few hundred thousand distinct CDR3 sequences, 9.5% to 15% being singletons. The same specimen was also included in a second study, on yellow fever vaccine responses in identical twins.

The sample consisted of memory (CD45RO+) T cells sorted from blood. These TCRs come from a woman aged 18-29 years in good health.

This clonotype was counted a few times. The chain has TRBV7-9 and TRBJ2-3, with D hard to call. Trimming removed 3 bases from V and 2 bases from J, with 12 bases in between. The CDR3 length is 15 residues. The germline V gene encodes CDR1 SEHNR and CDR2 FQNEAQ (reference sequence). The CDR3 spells CASSLVTGYTDTQYF. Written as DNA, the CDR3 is TGTGCCAGCAGCTTGGTGACCGGATACACAGATACGCAGTATTTT.

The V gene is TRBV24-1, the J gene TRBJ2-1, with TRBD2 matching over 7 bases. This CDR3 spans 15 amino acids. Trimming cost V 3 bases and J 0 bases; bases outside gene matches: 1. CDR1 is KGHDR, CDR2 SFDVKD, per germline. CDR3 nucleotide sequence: TGTGCCACCAGTGATCCGGGGGGCTCCTACAATGAGCAGTTCTTC. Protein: CATSDPGGSYNEQFF.

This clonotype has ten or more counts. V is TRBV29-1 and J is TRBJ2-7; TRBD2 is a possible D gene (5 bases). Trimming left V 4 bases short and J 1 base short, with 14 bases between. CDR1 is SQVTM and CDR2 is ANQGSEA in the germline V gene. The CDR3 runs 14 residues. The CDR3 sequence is CSVVGLASSYEQYF. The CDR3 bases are TGCAGCGTTGTAGGGCTAGCATCATCCTACGAGCAGTACTTC.

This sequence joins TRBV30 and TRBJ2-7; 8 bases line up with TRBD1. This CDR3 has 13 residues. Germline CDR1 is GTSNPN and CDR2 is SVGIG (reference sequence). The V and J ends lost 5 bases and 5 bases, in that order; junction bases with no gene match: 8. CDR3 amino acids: CAWSGQGYDEQYF. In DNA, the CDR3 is TGTGCCTGGTCAGGACAGGGATACGACGAGCAGTACTTC.

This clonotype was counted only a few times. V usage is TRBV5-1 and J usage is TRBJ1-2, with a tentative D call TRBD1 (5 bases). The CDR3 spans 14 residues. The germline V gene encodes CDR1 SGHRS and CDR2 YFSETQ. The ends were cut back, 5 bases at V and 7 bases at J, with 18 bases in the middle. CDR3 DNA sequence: TGCGCCAGCAGGATAACAGGAGAAAGCGCTGGCTACACCTTC. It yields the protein CASRITGESAGYTF.

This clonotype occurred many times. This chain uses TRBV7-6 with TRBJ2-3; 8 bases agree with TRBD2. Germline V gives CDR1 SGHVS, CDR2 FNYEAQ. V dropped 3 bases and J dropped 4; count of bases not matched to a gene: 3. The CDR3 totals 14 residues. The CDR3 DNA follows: TGTGCCAGCAGCTTTAGCGGGAAAGCAGATACGCAGTATTTT. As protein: CASSFSGKADTQYF.

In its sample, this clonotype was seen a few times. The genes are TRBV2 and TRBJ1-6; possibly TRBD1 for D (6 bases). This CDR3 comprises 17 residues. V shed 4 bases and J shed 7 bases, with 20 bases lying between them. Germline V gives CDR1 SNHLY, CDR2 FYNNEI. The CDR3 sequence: CASSALQGQMVNSPLHF. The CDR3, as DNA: TGTGCCAGCAGTGCCTTACAGGGTCAAATGGTGAATTCACCCCTCCACTTT.

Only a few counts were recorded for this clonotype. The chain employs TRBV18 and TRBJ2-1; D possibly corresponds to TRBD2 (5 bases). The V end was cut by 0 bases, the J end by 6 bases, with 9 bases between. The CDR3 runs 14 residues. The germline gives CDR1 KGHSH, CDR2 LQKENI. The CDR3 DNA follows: TGTGCCAGCTCACCACCATTCGGGGTCAATGAGCAGTTCTTC. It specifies CASSPPFGVNEQFF.

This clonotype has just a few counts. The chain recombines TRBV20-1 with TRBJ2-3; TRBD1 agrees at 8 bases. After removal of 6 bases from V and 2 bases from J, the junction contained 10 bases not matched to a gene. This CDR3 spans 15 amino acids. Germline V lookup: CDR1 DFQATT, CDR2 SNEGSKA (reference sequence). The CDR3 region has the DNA TGCAGTGCCACGGACAGGGCTACTTACACAGATACGCAGTATTTT. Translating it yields CSATDRATYTDTQYF.

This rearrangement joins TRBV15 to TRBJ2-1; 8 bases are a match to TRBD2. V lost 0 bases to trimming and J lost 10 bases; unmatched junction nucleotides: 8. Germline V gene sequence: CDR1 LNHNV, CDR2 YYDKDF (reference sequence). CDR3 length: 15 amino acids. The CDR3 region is CATSRDQLAVGEQFF. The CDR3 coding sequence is TGTGCCACCAGCAGAGATCAACTAGCGGTTGGCGAGCAGTTCTTC.

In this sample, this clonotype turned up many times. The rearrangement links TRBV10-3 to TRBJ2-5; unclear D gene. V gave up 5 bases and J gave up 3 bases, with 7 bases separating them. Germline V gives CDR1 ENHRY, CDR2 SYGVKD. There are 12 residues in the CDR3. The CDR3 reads CAISFGEETQYF. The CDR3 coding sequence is TGTGCCATCAGTTTTGGGGAAGAGACCCAGTACTTC.

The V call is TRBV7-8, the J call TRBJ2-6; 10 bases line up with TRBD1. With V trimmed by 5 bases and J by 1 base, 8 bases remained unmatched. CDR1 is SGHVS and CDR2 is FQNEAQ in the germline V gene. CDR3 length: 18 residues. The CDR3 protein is CASSPRQGAGSGANVLTF. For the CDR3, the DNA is TGTGCCAGCAGCCCTAGACAGGGGGCTGGATCTGGGGCCAACGTCCTGACTTTC.

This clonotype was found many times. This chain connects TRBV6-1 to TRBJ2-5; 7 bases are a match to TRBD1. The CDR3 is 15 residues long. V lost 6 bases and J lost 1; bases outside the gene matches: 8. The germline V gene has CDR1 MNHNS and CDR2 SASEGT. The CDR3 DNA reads TGTGCCAGCAGCCGAACCGGACAGGTCCAAGAGACCCAGTACTTC. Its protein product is CASSRTGQVQETQYF.

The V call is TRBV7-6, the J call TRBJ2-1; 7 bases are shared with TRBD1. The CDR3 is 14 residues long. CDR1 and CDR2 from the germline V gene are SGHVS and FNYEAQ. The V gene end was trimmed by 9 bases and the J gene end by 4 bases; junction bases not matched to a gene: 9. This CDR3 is CASPTGAIYNEQFF. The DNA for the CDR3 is TGTGCCAGTCCCACAGGGGCAATTTACAATGAGCAGTTCTTC.

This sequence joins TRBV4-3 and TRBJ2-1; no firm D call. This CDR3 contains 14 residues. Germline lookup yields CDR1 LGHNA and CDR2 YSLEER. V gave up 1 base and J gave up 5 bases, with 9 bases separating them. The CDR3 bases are TGCGCCAGCAGCCAAGGTAACAAAAACAATGAGCAGTTCTTC. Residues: CASSQGNKNNEQFF.

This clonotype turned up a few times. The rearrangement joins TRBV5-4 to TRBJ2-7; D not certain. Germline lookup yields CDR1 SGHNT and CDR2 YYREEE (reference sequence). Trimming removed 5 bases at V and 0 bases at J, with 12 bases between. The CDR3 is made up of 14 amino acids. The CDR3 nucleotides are TGTGCCAGCAGGGTGGGCATGAACTCCTACGAGCAGTACTTC. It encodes CASRVGMNSYEQYF.

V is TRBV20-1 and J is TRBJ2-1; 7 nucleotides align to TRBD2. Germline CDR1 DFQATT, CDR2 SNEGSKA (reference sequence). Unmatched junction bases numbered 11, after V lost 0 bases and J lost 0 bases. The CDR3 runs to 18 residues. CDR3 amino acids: CSARDFSSKRGSYNEQFF. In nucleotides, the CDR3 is TGCAGTGCTAGAGATTTCTCATCGAAGCGGGGCTCCTACAATGAGCAGTTCTTC.

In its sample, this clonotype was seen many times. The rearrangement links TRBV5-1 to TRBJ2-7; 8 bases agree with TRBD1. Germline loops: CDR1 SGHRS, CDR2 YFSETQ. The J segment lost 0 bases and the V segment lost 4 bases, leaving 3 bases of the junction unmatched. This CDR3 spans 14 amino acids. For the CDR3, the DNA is TGCGCCAGCAGCCGGGACAGGCGCTCCTACGAGCAGTACTTC. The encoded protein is CASSRDRRSYEQYF. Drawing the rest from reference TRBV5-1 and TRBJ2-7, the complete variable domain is KAGVTQTPRYLIKTRGQQVTLSCSPISGHRSVSWYQQTPGQGLQFLFEYFSETQRNKGNFPGRFSGRQFSNSRSEMNVSTLELGDSALYLCASSRDRRSYEQYFGPGTRLTVT.

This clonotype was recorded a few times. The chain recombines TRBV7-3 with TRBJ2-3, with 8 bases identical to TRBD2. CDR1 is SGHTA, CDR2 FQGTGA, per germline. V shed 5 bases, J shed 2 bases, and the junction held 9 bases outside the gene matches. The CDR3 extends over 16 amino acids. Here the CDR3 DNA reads TGTGCCAGCAGCACACGGGAGGGGGGGAACACAGATACGCAGTATTTT. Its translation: CASSTREGGNTDTQYF.